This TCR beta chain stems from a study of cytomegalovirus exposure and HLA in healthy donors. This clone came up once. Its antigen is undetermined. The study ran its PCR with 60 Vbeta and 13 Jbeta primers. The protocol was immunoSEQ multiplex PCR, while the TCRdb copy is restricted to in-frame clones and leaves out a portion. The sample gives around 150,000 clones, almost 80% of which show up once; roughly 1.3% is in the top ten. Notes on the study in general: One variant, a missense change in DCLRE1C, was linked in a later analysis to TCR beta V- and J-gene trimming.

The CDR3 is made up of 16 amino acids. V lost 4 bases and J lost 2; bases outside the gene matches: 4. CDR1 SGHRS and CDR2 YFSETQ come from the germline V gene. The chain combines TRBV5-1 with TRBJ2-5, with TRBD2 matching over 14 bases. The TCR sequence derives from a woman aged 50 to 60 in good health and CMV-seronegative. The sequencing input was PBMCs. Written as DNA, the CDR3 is TGCGCCAGCAGCGGGACTAGCGGGGGAGGACAAGAGACCCAGTACTTC. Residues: CASSGTSGGGQETQYF.